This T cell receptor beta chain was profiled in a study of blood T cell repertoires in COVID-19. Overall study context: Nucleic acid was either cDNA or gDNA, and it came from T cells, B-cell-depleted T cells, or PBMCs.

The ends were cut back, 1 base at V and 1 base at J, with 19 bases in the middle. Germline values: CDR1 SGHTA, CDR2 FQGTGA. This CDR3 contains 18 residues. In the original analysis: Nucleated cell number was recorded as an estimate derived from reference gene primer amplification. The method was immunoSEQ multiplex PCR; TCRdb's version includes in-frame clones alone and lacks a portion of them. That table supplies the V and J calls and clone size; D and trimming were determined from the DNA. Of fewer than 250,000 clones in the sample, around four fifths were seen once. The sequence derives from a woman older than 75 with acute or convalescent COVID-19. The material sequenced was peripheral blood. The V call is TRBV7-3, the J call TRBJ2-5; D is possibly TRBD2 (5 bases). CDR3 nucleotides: TGTGCCAGCAGCTTAAGTTTAAAAGGGCTTGGGAGCCAAGAGACCCAGTACTTC. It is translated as CASSLSLKGLGSQETQYF.